The present T cell receptor (beta chain) was sequenced within a study of OX40 agonist ivuxolimab in advanced cancers. Notes on the study in general: Average numbers of expanded clones were greater in CD8+ T cells than in CD4+.

Concerning this clone: Its antigen remains unknown.

The method was immunoSEQ multiplex PCR; TCRdb's version includes in-frame clones alone and lacks a portion of them. The table records fewer than 70,000 clones, approximately 87% of them present only once. Sequenced here: CD4+ or CD8+ T cells sorted from blood, sampled in a trial of the OX40 agonist ivuxolimab. The TCR sequence derives from an adult with an advanced solid tumor such as melanoma, head and neck, liver or kidney cancer.

CDR3 protein: CACSTDPAASGAYNEQFF. Here the CDR3 DNA reads TGTGCCTGCTCGACTGACCCTGCGGCTAGCGGGGCCTACAATGAGCAGTTCTTC. The chain links TRBV27 to TRBJ2-1; the match to TRBD2 covers 9 bases. The V gene's germline CDR1 is MNHEY and CDR2 SMNVEV (reference sequence). CDR3 length equals 18 residues. V lost 11 bases to trimming and J lost 2 bases; unmatched junction nucleotides: 19.